These T cell receptor beta chains were read from a single sample in a study of blood T cell repertoires in COVID-19. Libraries were prepared by immunoSEQ multiplex PCR; TCRdb keeps only in-frame clonotypes and omits some of them. The sample contains more than 250,000 clones, around 88% of which appear only once. The sequenced material came from peripheral blood. Receptors were obtained from a woman aged 25 to 39 with COVID-19, enrolled during active disease. CDR3s include the opening cysteine and the closing phenylalanine or tryptophan. D genes are given only for firm matches. Expanded clones get a size class; other rows say once, few or many, or leave the size out.

CDR3 DNA	CDR3 protein	clone size	V gene	D gene	J gene
TGCGCCAGCATCACCGGGACAGGGCAATCGACGCAGTATTTT	CASITGTGQSTQYF	NA	TRBV23-1	TRBD1	TRBJ2-3
TGCGCCAGCAGCTCCCTCGGGGGGCGCAACACTGAAGCTTTCTTT	CASSSLGGRNTEAFF	once	TRBV5-1	NA	TRBJ1-1
TGTGCCAGCAGCTTGGCGGAGGCTAGTTGGAGTGAAGCTTTCTTT	CASSLAEASWSEAFF	NA	TRBV5-6	NA	TRBJ1-1
TGCAGCGTTGAAGATCGGGGGATCACGAGGGAAGCTTTCTTT	CSVEDRGITREAFF	NA	TRBV29-1	NA	TRBJ1-1
TGTGCCAGTAGTAGGGAGTGGACAGGGGACTACGAGCAGTACTTC	CASSREWTGDYEQYF	NA	TRBV19	TRBD1	TRBJ2-7
TGTGCCAGTACCAATTACAGGGACGCGGGGACCCAGTACTTC	CASTNYRDAGTQYF	NA	TRBV2	NA	TRBJ2-5
TGTGCCAGCAAACAGGGGAGTGTTCAGCCCCAGCATTTT	CASKQGSVQPQHF	NA	TRBV28	TRBD1	TRBJ1-5
TGTGCCAGCAGACTGACAGGAGACTACACCGGGGAGCTGTTTTTT	CASRLTGDYTGELFF	NA	TRBV19	NA	TRBJ2-2
TGTGCCAGCAGCCAATTCAGCGAGACTAGCGGGCGTCGGGAGCAGTTCTTC	CASSQFSETSGRREQFF	NA	TRBV5-5	TRBD2	TRBJ2-1
TGCAGCGCAGAAAGGACAGGGACCGATTACTATGGCTACACCTTC	CSAERTGTDYYGYTF	NA	TRBV29-1	TRBD1	TRBJ1-2
TGTGCCAGTAGTATGGCGGCAGCTAGCATTGATACGCAGTATTTT	CASSMAAASIDTQYF	NA	TRBV19	NA	TRBJ2-3
TGTGCCAGCAGCTTGGAAACTCCCTACGAGCAGTACTTC	CASSLETPYEQYF	NA	TRBV5-5	NA	TRBJ2-7
TGTGCCAGCAGTCGCTGGAGTGAAAAACTGTTTTTT	CASSRWSEKLFF	NA	TRBV7-6	NA	TRBJ1-4
TGCACTGGACAGATTCAAGAGACCCAGTACTTC	CTGQIQETQYF	once	TRBV20-1	NA	TRBJ2-5
TGTGCCAGCAGCTTAGGGGGGGTCGGGGATACGCAGTATTTT	CASSLGGVGDTQYF	NA	TRBV5-8	NA	TRBJ2-3
TGTGCCAGCAGTGAAGCGAGGAAACCGAACACTGAAGCTTTCTTT	CASSEARKPNTEAFF	once	TRBV6-1	NA	TRBJ1-1
TGTGCCAGCAGCTTACGGACTAGCGAAGGCGAGCAGTTCTTC	CASSLRTSEGEQFF	NA	TRBV3-1/TRBV3-2	TRBD2	TRBJ2-1
TGTGCCAGTAGTATTGGAGACAGGGGGCCACAAGAGACCCAGTACTTC	CASSIGDRGPQETQYF	NA	TRBV19	TRBD1	TRBJ2-5
TGTGCCAGCAGCCGTCGGGTGGGTGGCGGGAAGAGCTCCTACAATGAGCAGTTCTTC	CASSRRVGGGKSSYNEQFF	once	TRBV6-2/TRBV6-3	NA	TRBJ2-1
TGTGCCAGCAGCAAGACAGGGGCCGGGGGGACTGAAGCTTTCTTT	CASSKTGAGGTEAFF	NA	TRBV11-2	TRBD1	TRBJ1-1
TGTGCCAGCAGCTTGGTAGAGGGGGCGGAGGATGGCTACACCTTC	CASSLVEGAEDGYTF	NA	TRBV5-4	TRBD1	TRBJ1-2
TGTGCCAGCAGCTTAAGGGGGACCGGGGAGCTGTTTTTT	CASSLRGTGELFF	once	TRBV11-3	NA	TRBJ2-2
TGTGCCAGCAGCTTGATGGGGACAACATCTAACTATGGCTACACCTTC	CASSLMGTTSNYGYTF	NA	TRBV5-6	NA	TRBJ1-2
TGTGCCAGCAGTTTAACGGGGTTGACCACAGATACGCAGTATTTT	CASSLTGLTTDTQYF	NA	TRBV28	NA	TRBJ2-3
TGCAGTGCTAGTGGCAGGGGACTAGCGGGGGGGCCCGGGGAGCTGTTTTTT	CSASGRGLAGGPGELFF	NA	TRBV20-1	TRBD2	TRBJ2-2
TGTGCCAGCAGCGTTTCCGACAGGGGGAACACCGGGGAGCTGTTTTTT	CASSVSDRGNTGELFF	NA	TRBV9	TRBD1	TRBJ2-2
TGTGCCATCAGTGTCGAGGATAATTCACCCCTCCACTTT	CAISVEDNSPLHF	NA	TRBV10-3	NA	TRBJ1-6
TGTGCCAGCAGCTTCCCCAATGGAAACACCATATATTTT	CASSFPNGNTIYF	NA	TRBV11-3	NA	TRBJ1-3